Each of the 14 T cell receptor beta chains below was sequenced from the same sample in a study of T-cell reconstitution after alpha-beta-depleted transplantation in children. A library of TCRbeta sequences, prepared with unique molecular identifiers, was generated. TCRdb passed the PCR reads through MiXCR, listing each CDR3 protein once. This table holds around 700,000 distinct CDR3 sequences, roughly 14% found once. The sequenced sample was PBMCs, obtained before TCRalphabeta/CD19-depleted stem cell transplant. These receptors were taken from a girl aged 2-10 years with congenital amegakaryocytic thrombocytopenia, due to receive a stem cell transplant.

This clonotype was seen repeatedly, ten times or more. The CDR3 loop reads CASSQVGRTAKNIQYF. For the CDR3, the DNA is TGTGCCAGCAGCCAAGTGGGGCGAACGGCCAAAAACATTCAGTACTTC. V and J are TRBV14 and TRBJ2-4; perhaps TRBD1 as D (5 bases). The germline V and J ends were trimmed by 1 base and 1 base, with 11 bases remaining between them. There are 16 residues in the CDR3. The germline V gene has CDR1 SGHDN and CDR2 FVKESK.

The gene calls are TRBV18 and TRBJ2-1, with D tentatively TRBD1 (5 bases). CDR1 is KGHSH and CDR2 is LQKENI in the germline V gene. The CDR3 covers 14 residues. Trimming took off 1 base at V and 3 bases at J, with 7 bases between the two ends. CDR3 coding DNA: TGTGCCAGCTCACCACGGGGCGACTACAATGAGCAGTTCTTC. Protein product: CASSPRGDYNEQFF.

This chain uses TRBV6-2 or TRBV6-3 with TRBJ2-1; D is uncertain. The CDR3 covers 14 residues. The V end was cut by 6 bases, the J end by 0 bases, with 9 bases between. CDR1 is MNHEY and CDR2 is SVGEGT in the germline V gene. CDR3 nucleotides: TGTGCCAGCAGGCCGACTTCCTCCTACAATGAGCAGTTCTTC. It encodes CASRPTSSYNEQFF.

This chain links TRBV20-1 with TRBJ2-5; TRBD2 agrees at 9 bases. The CDR3 loop spans 14 amino acids. Germline-derived CDR1 and CDR2 are DFQATT and SNEGSKA (reference sequence). V lost 1 base and J lost 4; bases outside the gene matches: 4. The CDR3 DNA reads TGCAGTGCTAGAGGGATAGCGGGAGCAGAGACCCAGTACTTC. It encodes CSARGIAGAETQYF.

The rearrangement joins TRBV5-1 to TRBJ2-2; D is uncertain. The CDR3 sequence is 15 residues long. The V end was cut by 1 base, the J end by 2 bases, with 9 bases between. Per the germline V gene, CDR1 is SGHRS and CDR2 is YFSETQ. CDR3 sequence (DNA): TGCGCCAGCAGCTTGTTTAGGGATAACACCGGGGAGCTGTTTTTT. Amino acid sequence: CASSLFRDNTGELFF.

In this sample, this clonotype turned up many times. The CDR3 coding sequence is TGTGCCAGCAGCCCCCAGGTGGTAAAGCAGTACTTC. Protein product: CASSPQVVKQYF. This chain connects TRBV7-8 to TRBJ2-7; D gene ambiguous. The CDR3 consists of 12 residues. Between the trimmed V and J ends, which lost 5 bases and 8 bases, there was a span of 13 bases. Germline-derived CDR1 and CDR2 are SGHVS and FQNEAQ.

This clonotype was found many times. The V and J genes are TRBV29-1 and TRBJ2-7, with TRBD2 as a possible D gene (6 bases). Germline loops: CDR1 SQVTM, CDR2 ANQGSEA. V was trimmed by 7 bases and J by 0 bases, leaving 13 bases between them. The CDR3 spans 13 residues. In DNA, the CDR3 is TGCAGCGCCACGGGACTTAGCTCCTACGAGCAGTACTTC. It yields the protein CSATGLSSYEQYF.

At least ten counts were recorded for this clonotype. The V and J genes are TRBV12-3 or TRBV12-4 and TRBJ2-7; D might be TRBD2 (6 bases). The CDR3 loop spans 13 amino acids. Trimming took 5 bases from V and 6 from J, leaving 14 bases between them. The CDR3 coding sequence is TGTGCCAGCAGTCCGACTAGTTTCGGCGAGCAGTACTTC. This gives the protein CASSPTSFGEQYF.

CDR3 amino acids: CSAMVPGLAGVYNEQFF. CDR3 in DNA: TGCAGTGCTATGGTCCCAGGGTTGGCGGGAGTCTACAATGAGCAGTTCTTC. V and J are TRBV20-1 and TRBJ2-1, with 7 positions matching TRBD2. CDR1 and CDR2 (germline): DFQATT, SNEGSKA (reference sequence). The CDR3 is made up of 17 amino acids. The J segment lost 3 bases and the V segment lost 4 bases, leaving 15 bases of the junction unmatched.

This clonotype was observed at least ten times. The chain recombines TRBV20-1 with TRBJ2-3; D call uncertain. V lost 6 bases, J lost 5 bases, and 9 bases lay in between. Germline-derived CDR1 and CDR2 are DFQATT and SNEGSKA (reference sequence). The CDR3 totals 11 residues. CDR3 nucleotide sequence: TGCAGTGCCACGTTAATAGATACGCAGTATTTT. The encoded protein is CSATLIDTQYF.

This clonotype was detected a few times. The chain couples TRBV7-9 to TRBJ2-7; D might be TRBD2 (6 bases). The CDR3 sequence is 15 residues long. The V gene lost 5 bases and the J gene lost 2 bases, with 16 bases spanning the gap. Germline CDR1 and CDR2: SEHNR and FQNEAQ (reference sequence). CDR3 loop: CASSLDGTGAYEQYF. The CDR3 nucleotides read TGTGCCAGCAGCCTAGACGGGACTGGAGCCTACGAGCAGTACTTC.

This clonotype was seen many times. This sequence joins TRBV29-1 and TRBJ1-5, with D possibly matching TRBD1 (5 bases). V was shortened by 1 base and J by 11 bases, with 9 bases between the two germline ends. CDR1 and CDR2 (germline): SQVTM, ANQGSEA. This CDR3 region has 11 residues. CDR3 sequence reads: CSVEVGGAQHF. The CDR3 DNA follows: TGCAGCGTTGAAGTTGGGGGAGCCCAGCATTTT.

Only a few counts were recorded for this clonotype. The J gene is TRBJ2-1, the V gene TRBV19; 8 nucleotides line up with TRBD2. The CDR3 extends over 16 amino acids. CDR1 is LNHDA, CDR2 SQIVND, per germline (reference sequence). Unmatched junction bases numbered 13, after V lost 9 bases and J lost 3 bases. The CDR3 sequence: CASALVLAGGYNEQFF. CDR3 sequence (DNA): TGTGCCAGCGCCCTGGTATTGGCGGGAGGCTACAATGAGCAGTTCTTC.

The J gene is TRBJ1-2, the V gene TRBV6-5, with D tentatively TRBD1 (5 bases). CDR3 length: 13 amino acids. Trimming stripped 2 bases from V and 4 bases from J, with 8 bases between. The germline V gene has CDR1 MNHEY and CDR2 SVGAGI. CDR3 amino acids: CASSYRGVYGYTF. The CDR3 DNA follows: TGTGCCAGCAGTTACAGGGGTGTCTATGGCTACACCTTC.